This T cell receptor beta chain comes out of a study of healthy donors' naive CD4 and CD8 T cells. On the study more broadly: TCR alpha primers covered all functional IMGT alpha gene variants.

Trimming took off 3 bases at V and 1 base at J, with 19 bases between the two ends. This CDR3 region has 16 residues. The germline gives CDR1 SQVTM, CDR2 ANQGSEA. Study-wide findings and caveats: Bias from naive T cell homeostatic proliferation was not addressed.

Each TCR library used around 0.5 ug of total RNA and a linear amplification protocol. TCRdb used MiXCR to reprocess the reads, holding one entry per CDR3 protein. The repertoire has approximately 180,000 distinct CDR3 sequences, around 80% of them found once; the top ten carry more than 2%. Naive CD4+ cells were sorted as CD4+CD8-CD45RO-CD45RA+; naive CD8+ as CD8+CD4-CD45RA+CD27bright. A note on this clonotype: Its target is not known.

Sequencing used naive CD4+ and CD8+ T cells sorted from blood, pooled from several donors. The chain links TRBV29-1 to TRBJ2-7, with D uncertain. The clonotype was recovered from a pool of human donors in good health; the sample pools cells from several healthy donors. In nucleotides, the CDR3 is TGCAGCGTTGAGGCCCGAAGTGAAGACGTGTCCTACGAGCAGTACTTC. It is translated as CSVEARSEDVSYEQYF.